The 10 T cell receptor beta chains listed next were all sequenced from one sample in a study of blood T cell repertoires in COVID-19. The assay was immunoSEQ multiplex PCR, and TCRdb's table has in-frame clones only and misses some. The sample includes about 330,000 clones, 87% of them seen just once. Sequencing used PBMCs or T cells enriched from blood (not recorded which). Every receptor here comes from a woman between 25 and 40 years old who had recovered from COVID-19.

The CDR3 spells CASSLSGGSGYTF. The CDR3 DNA is TGCGCCAGCAGCCTCTCAGGGGGCTCTGGCTACACCTTC. The rearrangement joins TRBV4-1 to TRBJ1-2, with 8 bases matching TRBD1. The trim removed 4 bases at V and 7 bases at J, leaving 5 bases unmatched. Germline CDR1 is MGHRA and CDR2 is YSYEKL. The CDR3 runs 13 residues.

CDR3 DNA sequence: TGTGCCAGCAGCCAAGATCTTGAGGTGCTGGATTCACCCCTCCACTTT. Its translation: CASSQDLEVLDSPLHF. The V gene is TRBV3-1 (or the pseudogene TRBV3-2), the J gene TRBJ1-6; D is unclear. CDR1 LGHDT and CDR2 YNNKEL come from the germline V gene (reference sequence). This CDR3 has 16 residues. The ends were cut back, 0 bases at V and 8 bases at J, with 14 bases in the middle.

The genes are TRBV29-1 and TRBJ1-2; D is ambiguous. V lost 4 bases and J lost 11, with 26 bases in between. The CDR3 is made up of 15 amino acids. The germline V gene has CDR1 SQVTM and CDR2 ANQGSEA. The CDR3 reads CSVAGAQADPEWYTF. The DNA of the CDR3 is TGCAGCGTTGCGGGAGCTCAGGCGGACCCGGAGTGGTACACCTTC. Drawing the rest from reference TRBV29-1 and TRBJ1-2, the complete variable domain is SAVISQKPSRDICQRGTSLTIQCQVDSQVTMMFWYRQQPGQSLTLIATANQGSEATYESGFVIDKFPISRPNLTFSTLTVSNMSPEDSSIYLCSVAGAQADPEWYTFGSGTRLTVV.

The J gene is TRBJ2-7, the V gene TRBV6-5; D is possibly TRBD1 (6 bases). The CDR3 has 14 residues. Trimming stripped 0 bases from V and 5 bases from J, with 11 bases between. Germline lookup yields CDR1 MNHEY and CDR2 SVGAGI. This chain's CDR3 is CASSYSATGNEQYF. The CDR3 DNA reads as TGTGCCAGCAGTTACTCTGCAACAGGGAACGAGCAGTACTTC.

This clone was counted between two and nine times. The genes are TRBV3-1 (or the pseudogene TRBV3-2) and TRBJ2-1; 12 bases map to TRBD2. The germline V gene has CDR1 LGHDT and CDR2 YNNKEL (reference sequence). V lost 3 bases, J lost 6 bases, and 3 bases stayed unmatched. CDR3 size: 15 residues. CDR3 bases: TGTGCCAGCAGCCAGGGGACTAGCGGGCTCAATGAGCAGTTCTTC. It translates to CASSQGTSGLNEQFF.

This chain joins TRBV7-3 and TRBJ1-6, with 9 nucleotides matching TRBD1. The CDR3 spans 16 residues. V lost 5 bases, J lost 5 bases, and 7 bases stayed unmatched. Germline V gene data show CDR1 as SGHTA and CDR2 as FQGTGA. CDR3 coding DNA: TGTGCCAGCAGCCTCACAGGGGGCTTGGATAATTCACCCCTCCACTTT. Amino acid sequence: CASSLTGGLDNSPLHF.

On this clone itself: The same CDR3 can be traced to other DNA sequences in this sample. The chain joins TRBV18 to TRBJ1-1; the D gene is possibly TRBD1 (6 bases). Germline CDR1 reads KGHSH; CDR2 reads LQKENI. Trimming cost V 3 bases and J 5 bases, with 7 bases left between them. The CDR3 has 12 amino acids. The CDR3 is CASSPDSTEAFF. In DNA, the CDR3 is TGTGCCAGCTCACCGGACAGTACTGAAGCTTTCTTT.

The V gene is TRBV30, the J gene TRBJ2-7, with 8 bases fitting TRBD1. V dropped 3 bases and J dropped 3; count of bases not matched to a gene: 10. Germline lookup yields CDR1 GTSNPN and CDR2 SVGIG (reference sequence). The CDR3 has 15 amino acids. For the CDR3, the DNA is TGTGCCTGGAGGGAAGGGACAGGATTATTCTACGAGCAGTACTTC. The encoded protein is CAWREGTGLFYEQYF.

This sequence joins TRBV5-5 and TRBJ1-4; D is perhaps TRBD1 (5 bases). V was trimmed by 4 bases and J by 7 bases, leaving 17 bases between them. This CDR3 is built from 15 residues. Germline V gene data show CDR1 as SGHKS and CDR2 as YYEKEE (reference sequence). The CDR3 loop is CASSVGPGGIEKLFF. CDR3 nucleotide sequence: TGTGCCAGCAGCGTAGGACCCGGGGGAATTGAAAAACTGTTTTTT. Variable domain in full (rest from reference TRBV5-5 and TRBJ1-4): DAGVTQSPTHLIKTRGQQVTLRCSPISGHKSVSWYQQVLGQGPQFIFQYYEKEERGRGNFPDRFSARQFPNYSSELNVNALLLGDSALYLCASSVGPGGIEKLFFGSGTQLSVL.

Comment on this clone: This CDR3 is also generated by other DNA sequences in the sample. V usage is TRBV6-5 and J usage is TRBJ1-2; 7 nucleotides match TRBD1. The CDR3 loop spans 13 amino acids. The V gene's germline CDR1 is MNHEY and CDR2 SVGAGI. Germline trimming cut 5 bases from V and 3 bases from J; bases unmatched to any gene: 3. The CDR3 nucleotides read TGTGCCAGCAGTCCTGACAGGGACTATGGCTACACCTTC. Protein sequence: CASSPDRDYGYTF.